These 10 T cell receptor beta chains were all obtained from the same sample, sequenced in a study of technical replicates of blood from a few donors. Sequenced by immunoSEQ multiplex PCR; TCRdb stores in-frame clones only, minus some. The top ten hold 0.15% to 0.25% of the sample, which has about 61,000 clones, 97% seen once. The sample taken for sequencing was T cells isolated from PBMCs. All receptors come from a human donor in good health.

This chain links TRBV5-1 with TRBJ1-1; no firm D call. The CDR3 has 15 residues. Germline assignment: CDR1 SGHRS and CDR2 YFSETQ. V was clipped by 0 bases and J by 0 bases, with 9 bases between them. DNA of the CDR3: TGCGCCAGCAGCTTGGGGCCGGGGATGAACACTGAAGCTTTCTTT. It is translated as CASSLGPGMNTEAFF.

The chain has TRBV6-5 and TRBJ2-7, with D uncertain. Trimming shortened V by 0 bases and J by 4 bases, and 10 bases separated the two germline ends. Germline CDR1 and CDR2: MNHEY and SVGAGI. This CDR3 has 14 amino acids. As DNA, the CDR3 is TGTGCCAGCAGTTACTCGAGTGAGGTTTACGAGCAGTACTTC. This gives the protein CASSYSSEVYEQYF.

The chain carries TRBV19 and TRBJ1-1; no definite D call. This CDR3 comprises 12 residues. The V end lost 0 bases, the J end lost 11 bases, and 10 bases lay between the germline ends. Per germline, CDR1 LNHDA and CDR2 SQIVND (reference sequence). This CDR3 is CASSIDRTVAFF. The CDR3 nucleotides are TGTGCCAGTAGTATAGATCGCACGGTGGCTTTCTTT.

The chain is built from TRBV11-3 and TRBJ2-1, with 9 bases lining up with TRBD2. The CDR3 runs to 17 residues. Germline loops: CDR1 SGHNT, CDR2 YENEEA. The V gene end was trimmed by 5 bases and the J gene end by 6 bases; junction bases not matched to a gene: 14. In nucleotides, the CDR3 is TGTGCCAGCAGCCCTTCCCCGGGACTAGCCGGCTCCAATGAGCAGTTCTTC. This gives the protein CASSPSPGLAGSNEQFF.

This chain connects TRBV18 to TRBJ2-7; TRBD2 might be the D (5 bases). Germline V gene lookup returns CDR1 KGHSH and CDR2 LQKENI. V dropped 5 bases and J dropped 7 bases, with 15 bases sitting between them. There are 13 residues in the CDR3. Here the CDR3 reads CASSSGSFLEQYF. CDR3 nucleotide sequence: TGTGCCAGCTCATCGGGAAGTTTCTTAGAGCAGTACTTC.

The chain recombines TRBV21-1 with TRBJ2-2; TRBD2 is the table's D call, not checked against the DNA. TRBV21-1 is given as a pseudogene. This CDR3 spans 16 amino acids. The CDR3 spells CASSLQGLAPTGELFF. CDR3 bases: TGTGCCAGCAGCCTTCAAGGACTAGCGCCTACCGGGGAGCTGTTTTTT.

The chain is built from TRBV7-8 and TRBJ2-7, with 9 bases aligning to TRBD1. The germline V gene has CDR1 SGHVS and CDR2 FQNEAQ. This CDR3 has 14 amino acids. V gave up 3 bases and J gave up 5 bases; unmatched junction bases: 5. CDR3 sequence reads: CASSLGQGIHEQYF. CDR3 bases: TGTGCCAGCAGCTTGGGACAGGGCATCCACGAGCAGTACTTC.

The CDR3 DNA sequence: TGTGCCACCAGCAGAGGTCTTGGGGGCAATGGCACTGAAGCTTTCTTT. Translating gives CATSRGLGGNGTEAFF. The chain combines TRBV15 with TRBJ1-1; TRBD1 is a possible D gene (6 bases). V was trimmed by 1 base and J by 4 bases, leaving 16 bases between them. CDR3 length: 16 residues. Germline loops: CDR1 LNHNV, CDR2 YYDKDF (reference sequence).

The gene calls are TRBV9 and TRBJ1-4; 9 positions agree with TRBD1. This CDR3 spans 16 amino acids. Germline V CDR1 and CDR2: SGDLS, YYNGEE. V lost 4 bases, J lost 6 bases, and 10 bases stayed unmatched. The CDR3 region has the DNA TGTGCCAGCAGCTTACGTGGGGGACAGGGCTATGAAAAACTGTTTTTT. Protein product: CASSLRGGQGYEKLFF.

This clone has a single count. V and J are TRBV4-2 and TRBJ1-1; D unresolved. The CDR3 loop spans 11 amino acids. Germline V CDR1 and CDR2: LGHNA, YNFKEQ. The V end was cut by 1 base, the J end by 10 bases, with 7 bases between. CDR3 amino acids: CASSQGLGAFF. The CDR3 DNA sequence: TGTGCCAGCAGCCAAGGGCTAGGAGCTTTCTTT.